These T cell receptor beta chains were read from a single sample in a study of CD8 T cells in Susac syndrome. TCRdb fed the immunoSEQ multiplex PCR reads into MiXCR, producing one record per CDR3 protein. The repertoire holds 150,000 to 200,000 distinct CDR3 sequences, with 85% to 95% as singletons. Sequenced material: CD4+ T cells from PBMCs. The source of these receptors is a human donor in good health. CDR3s include the opening cysteine and the closing phenylalanine or tryptophan. The D gene is left open where the match is weak. Not every row has a clone size; where given, it reads once, few, many or a size class.

>TRBV28|TRBD2|-|TRBJ2-3
TGTGCCAGCGAAGGACTAGCGGGGCCCCGTATGTATTTT
CASEGLAGPRMYF
>TRBV9|TRBD1|-|TRBJ1-6
TGTGCCAGCAGCCTATCTTCGGGAGGGGGCAATTCACCCCTCCACTTT
CASSLSSGGGNSPLHF
>TRBV14|-|-|TRBJ2-3
TGTGCCAGCAGCCCTGGGCCCCCTGGAGATACGCAGTATTTT
CASSPGPPGDTQYF
>TRBV12-3/TRBV12-4|TRBD1|-|TRBJ2-7
TGTGCCAGCAGTTTGGGGACAGGGCCCGCCTACGAGCAGTACTTC
CASSLGTGPAYEQYF
>TRBV12-3/TRBV12-4|-|-|TRBJ2-1
TGTGCCAGCAGTTTATCCCCAGTTTACAATGAGCAGTTCTTC
CASSLSPVYNEQFF
>TRBV20-1|-|-|TRBJ2-3
TGCAGTGCTAGTCTCTTCCTAGCCGATAGCACAGATACGCAGTATTTT
CSASLFLADSTDTQYF
>TRBV7-2|-|-|TRBJ2-1
TGTGCCAGCAGCTTAGCTTCGCCGGGCGTCCACAATGAGCAGTTCTTC
CASSLASPGVHNEQFF
>TRBV7-2|-|-|TRBJ2-5
TGTGCCAGCAGCCGGCAGTCGAGAGAGACCCAGTACTTC
CASSRQSRETQYF
>TRBV11-1|-|-|TRBJ2-5
TGTGCCAGCAGCTCGGGGGGCAGAAGGGGGCTGTACCAAGAGACCCAGTACTTC
CASSSGGRRGLYQETQYF
>TRBV14|TRBD2|-|TRBJ2-5
TGTGCCAGCAGCCAAGGGGAGGGGCTCGTGAACCAAGAGACCCAGTACTTC
CASSQGEGLVNQETQYF
>TRBV29-1|TRBD1|-|TRBJ1-1
TGCAGCGTCGCGACAGGGGGGCTAGAAGCTTTCTTT
CSVATGGLEAFF
>TRBV6-1|TRBD1|-|TRBJ1-6
TGTGCCAGCACTCAGCTTCCGGGACAGTCAAATTCACCCCTCCACTTT
CASTQLPGQSNSPLHF
>TRBV5-1|TRBD1|-|TRBJ1-3
TGCGCCAGCAGCCTGGGACAGGGCCCCTCAAGGGACACCATATATTTT
CASSLGQGPSRDTIYF
>TRBV4-1|TRBD1|-|TRBJ2-5
TGCGCCAGCAGCCAAGTCCCAGCAGGGGGCTTAGAGACCCAGTACTTC
CASSQVPAGGLETQYF
>TRBV19|TRBD2|-|TRBJ2-3
TGTGCCAGTAGCCCTGCTAGCGGGGGTACAGATACGCAGTATTTT
CASSPASGGTDTQYF
>TRBV6-2/TRBV6-3|-|once|TRBJ1-5
TGTGCCAGCAGGGCGCGAACAGATCATAGCAATCAGCCCCAGCATTTT
CASRARTDHSNQPQHF
>TRBV3-1|-|-|TRBJ2-2
TGTGCCAGCAGCCCCATCGGCAGGGCGAACACCAGGGAGCTGTTTTTT
CASSPIGRANTRELFF
>TRBV7-6|-|-|TRBJ2-1
TGTGCCAGCAGCTTAGGGGACCCAAGTAGCTCCTACAATGAGCAGTTCTTC
CASSLGDPSSSYNEQFF
>TRBV29-1|TRBD2|-|TRBJ2-1
TGCAGCGCCATTAGCGGGGGGGCTTCGTACAATGAGCAGTTCTTC
CSAISGGASYNEQFF
>TRBV29-1|-|-|TRBJ2-3
TGCAGCGTAGGGTGGGGAGATACGCAGTATTTT
CSVGWGDTQYF
>TRBV10-3|TRBD2|-|TRBJ2-1
TGTGCCATCAGGGGACTAGAAGACTACAATGAGCAGTTCTTC
CAIRGLEDYNEQFF
>TRBV5-1|-|once|TRBJ1-1
TGCGCCAGCAGCCCCAGGAACGTGAACACTGAAGCTTTCTTT
CASSPRNVNTEAFF
>TRBV28|-|-|TRBJ2-5
TGTGCCAGCAGTGACGTCGTTGGGGGTGCAGAGACCCAGTACTTC
CASSDVVGGAETQYF
>TRBV5-6|-|-|TRBJ1-3
TGTGCCAGCAGCCGACGGGGGCGGAACACCATATATTTT
CASSRRGRNTIYF
>TRBV6-2/TRBV6-3|-|-|TRBJ1-1
TGTGCCAGCAGTGAACTACGGGGGTCGGCTTTCTTT
CASSELRGSAFF
>TRBV6-2/TRBV6-3|-|-|TRBJ1-5
TGTGCCAGCAGTCAATCAGGGGTAAGCAATCAGCCCCAGCATTTT
CASSQSGVSNQPQHF
>TRBV12-3/TRBV12-4|-|-|TRBJ1-5
TGTGCCACCACATCGGGATTCGGGGGTAGCAATCAGCCCCAGCATTTT
CATTSGFGGSNQPQHF
>TRBV6-6|-|-|TRBJ2-7
TGTGCCAGCACCGTGACTACTTCCTACGAGCAGTACTTC
CASTVTTSYEQYF
>TRBV19|-|-|TRBJ2-1
TGTGCCAGTAGCCCGGACGGGGATAGGCGCAACAATGAGCAGTTCTTC
CASSPDGDRRNNEQFF
>TRBV7-8|-|once|TRBJ2-3
TGTGCCAGCTCTGCGTTGCGCACAGATACGCAGTATTTT
CASSALRTDTQYF
>TRBV10-1|-|-|TRBJ2-2
TGCGCCAGCAGTCTATTTGACGGGGCCGGGGAGCTGTTTTTT
CASSLFDGAGELFF